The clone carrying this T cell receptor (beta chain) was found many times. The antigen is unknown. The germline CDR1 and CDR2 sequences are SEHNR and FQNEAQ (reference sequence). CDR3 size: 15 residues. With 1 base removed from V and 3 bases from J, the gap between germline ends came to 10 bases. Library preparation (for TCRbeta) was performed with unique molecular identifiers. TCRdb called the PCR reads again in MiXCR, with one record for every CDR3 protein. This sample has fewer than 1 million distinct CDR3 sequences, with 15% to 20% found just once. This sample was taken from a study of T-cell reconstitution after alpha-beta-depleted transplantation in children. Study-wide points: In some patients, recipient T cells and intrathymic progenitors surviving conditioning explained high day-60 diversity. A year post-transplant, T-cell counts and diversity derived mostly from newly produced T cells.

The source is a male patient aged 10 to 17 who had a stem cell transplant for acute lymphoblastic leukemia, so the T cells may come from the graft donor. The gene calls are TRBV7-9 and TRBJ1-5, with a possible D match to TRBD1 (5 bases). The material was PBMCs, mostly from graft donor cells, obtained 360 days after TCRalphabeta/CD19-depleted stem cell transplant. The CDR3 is CASSLDQGSNQPQHF. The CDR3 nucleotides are TGTGCCAGCAGCTTAGATCAGGGCTCCAATCAGCCCCAGCATTTT.